This T cell receptor beta chain derives from a study of blood T cell repertoires in COVID-19. Across the study: Collection of acute and convalescent COVID-19 samples took place in the United States, Italy and Spain. PBMCs, B-cell-depleted T cells, or T cells provided the cDNA or gDNA that made up the material.

The CDR3 totals 15 residues. The V end lost 7 bases, the J end lost 6 bases, and 21 bases lay between the germline ends. Per the germline V gene, CDR1 is MDHEN and CDR2 is SYDVKM. While infection was still active, Seattle patients were enrolled and then followed longitudinally. In the authors' methods: Researchers report that nucleated cell counts were estimated from reference gene primer amplification. Method: immunoSEQ multiplex PCR; TCRdb's copy keeps in-frame clones and lacks some. For V, J and clone size, that table is used; D and trimming come from the DNA. The data hold tens of thousands of clones, with roughly 90% observed a single time.

The chain recombines TRBV28 with TRBJ1-1, with D possibly matching TRBD1 (5 bases). The sequencing input was peripheral blood. The clonotype originates from a man aged 50 to 60 with COVID-19, enrolled during active disease. The CDR3 is CASMGLGLVTAEAFF. The CDR3 nucleotides are TGTGCCAGCATGGGGCTGGGGCTAGTGACAGCTGAAGCTTTCTTT.